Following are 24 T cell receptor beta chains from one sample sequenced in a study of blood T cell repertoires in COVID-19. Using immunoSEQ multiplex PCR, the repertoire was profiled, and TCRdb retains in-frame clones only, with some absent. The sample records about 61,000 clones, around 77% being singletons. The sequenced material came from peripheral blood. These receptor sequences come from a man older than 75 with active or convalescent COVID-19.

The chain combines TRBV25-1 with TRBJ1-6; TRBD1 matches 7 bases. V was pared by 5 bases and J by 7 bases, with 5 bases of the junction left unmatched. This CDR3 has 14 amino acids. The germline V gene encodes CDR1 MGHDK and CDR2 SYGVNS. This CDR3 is CASSLTGNNSPLHF. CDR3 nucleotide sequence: TGTGCCAGCAGTTTGACAGGGAACAATTCACCCCTCCACTTT.

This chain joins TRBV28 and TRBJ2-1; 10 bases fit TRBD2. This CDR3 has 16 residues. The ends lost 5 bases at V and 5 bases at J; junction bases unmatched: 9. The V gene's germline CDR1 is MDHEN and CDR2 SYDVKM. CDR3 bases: TGTGCCAGCAGTACTATTAGCGGGAGGCAAAACAATGAGCAGTTCTTC. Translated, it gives CASSTISGRQNNEQFF.

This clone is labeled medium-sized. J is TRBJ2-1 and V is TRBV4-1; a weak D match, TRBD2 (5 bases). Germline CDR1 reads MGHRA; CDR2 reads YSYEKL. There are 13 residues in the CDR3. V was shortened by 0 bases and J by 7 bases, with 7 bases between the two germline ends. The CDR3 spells CASSQDWTNEQFF. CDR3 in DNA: TGCGCCAGCAGCCAAGATTGGACTAATGAGCAGTTCTTC.

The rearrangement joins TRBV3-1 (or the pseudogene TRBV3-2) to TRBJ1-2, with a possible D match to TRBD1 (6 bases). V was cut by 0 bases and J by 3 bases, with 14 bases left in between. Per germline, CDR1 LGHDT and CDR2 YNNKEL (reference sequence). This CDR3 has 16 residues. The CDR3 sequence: CASSQESGRGHYGYTF. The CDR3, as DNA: TGTGCCAGCAGCCAAGAGTCTGGCAGGGGACACTATGGCTACACCTTC.

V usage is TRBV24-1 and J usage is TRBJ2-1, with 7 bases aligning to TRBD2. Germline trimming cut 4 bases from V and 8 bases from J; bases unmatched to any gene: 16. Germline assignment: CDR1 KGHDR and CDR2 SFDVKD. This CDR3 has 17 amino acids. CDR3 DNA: TGTGCCACCAGTGACTCCCTGGCTAGCGGCCTGGGGGATGAGCAGTTCTTC. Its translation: CATSDSLASGLGDEQFF.

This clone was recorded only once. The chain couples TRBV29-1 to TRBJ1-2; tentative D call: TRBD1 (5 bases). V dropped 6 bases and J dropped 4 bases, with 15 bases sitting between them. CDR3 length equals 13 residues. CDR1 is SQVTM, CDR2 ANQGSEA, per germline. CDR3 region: CSVSGLPSYGYTF. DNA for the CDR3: TGCAGCGTGTCGGGACTCCCCTCCTATGGCTACACCTTC. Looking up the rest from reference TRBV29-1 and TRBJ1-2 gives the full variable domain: SAVISQKPSRDICQRGTSLTIQCQVDSQVTMMFWYRQQPGQSLTLIATANQGSEATYESGFVIDKFPISRPNLTFSTLTVSNMSPEDSSIYLCSVSGLPSYGYTFGSGTRLTVV.

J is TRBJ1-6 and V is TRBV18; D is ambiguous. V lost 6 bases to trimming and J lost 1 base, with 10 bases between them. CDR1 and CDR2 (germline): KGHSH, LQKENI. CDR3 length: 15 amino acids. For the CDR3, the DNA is TGTGCCAGCTCCCTTCAGTCTTCCTATAATTCACCCCTCCACTTT. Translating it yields CASSLQSSYNSPLHF.

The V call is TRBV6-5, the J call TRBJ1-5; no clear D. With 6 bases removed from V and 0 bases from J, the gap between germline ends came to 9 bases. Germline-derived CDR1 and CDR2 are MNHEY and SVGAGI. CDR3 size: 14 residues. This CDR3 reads CASSLGYSNQPQHF. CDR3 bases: TGTGCCAGCAGCCTCGGGTATAGCAATCAGCCCCAGCATTTT.

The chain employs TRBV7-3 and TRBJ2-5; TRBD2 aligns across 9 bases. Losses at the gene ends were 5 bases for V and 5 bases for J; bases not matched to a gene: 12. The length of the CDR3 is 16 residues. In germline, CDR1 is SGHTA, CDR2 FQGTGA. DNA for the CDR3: TGTGCCAGCAGCGACCTAGCGGGGAAGGTCGTGGAGACCCAGTACTTC. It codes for CASSDLAGKVVETQYF.

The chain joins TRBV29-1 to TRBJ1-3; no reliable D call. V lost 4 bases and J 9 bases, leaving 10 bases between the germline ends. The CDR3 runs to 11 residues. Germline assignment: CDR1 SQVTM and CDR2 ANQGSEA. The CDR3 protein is CSVGFSGTIYF. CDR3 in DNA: TGCAGCGTTGGTTTTTCAGGCACCATATATTTT.

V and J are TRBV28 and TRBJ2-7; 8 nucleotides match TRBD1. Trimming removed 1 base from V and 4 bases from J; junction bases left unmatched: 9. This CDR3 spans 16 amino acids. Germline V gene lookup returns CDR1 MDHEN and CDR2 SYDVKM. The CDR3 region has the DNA TGTGCCAGCAGTTTATTACAGGACAGGGTGCGGTACGAGCAGTACTTC. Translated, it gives CASSLLQDRVRYEQYF.

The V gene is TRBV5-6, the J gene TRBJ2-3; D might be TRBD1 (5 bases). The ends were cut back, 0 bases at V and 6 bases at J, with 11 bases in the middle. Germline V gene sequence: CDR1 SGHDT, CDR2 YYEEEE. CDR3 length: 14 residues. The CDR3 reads CASSLAREKDTQYF. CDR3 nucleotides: TGTGCCAGCAGCTTGGCCAGGGAAAAGGATACGCAGTATTTT.

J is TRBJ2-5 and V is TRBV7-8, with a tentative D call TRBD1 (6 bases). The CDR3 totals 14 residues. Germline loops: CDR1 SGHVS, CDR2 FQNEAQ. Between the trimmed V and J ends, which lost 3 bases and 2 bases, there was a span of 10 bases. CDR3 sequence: CASSLGGQQETQYF. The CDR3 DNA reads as TGTGCCAGCAGCTTGGGTGGACAGCAAGAGACCCAGTACTTC.

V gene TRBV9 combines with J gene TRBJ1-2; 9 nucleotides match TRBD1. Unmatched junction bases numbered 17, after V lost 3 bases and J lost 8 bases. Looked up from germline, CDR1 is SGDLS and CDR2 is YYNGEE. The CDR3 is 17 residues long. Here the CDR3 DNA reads TGTGCCAGCAGCGAGCACCGGGACAGGGAGTGTTGCGACGGCTACACCTTC. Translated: CASSEHRDRECCDGYTF.

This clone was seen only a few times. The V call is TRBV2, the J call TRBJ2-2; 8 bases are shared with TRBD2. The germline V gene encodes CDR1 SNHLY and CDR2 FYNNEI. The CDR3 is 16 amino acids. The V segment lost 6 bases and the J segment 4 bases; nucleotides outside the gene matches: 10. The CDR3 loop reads CASSAAGLAGTGELFF. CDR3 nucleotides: TGTGCCAGCAGCGCAGCTGGGCTAGCGGGCACCGGGGAGCTGTTTTTT.

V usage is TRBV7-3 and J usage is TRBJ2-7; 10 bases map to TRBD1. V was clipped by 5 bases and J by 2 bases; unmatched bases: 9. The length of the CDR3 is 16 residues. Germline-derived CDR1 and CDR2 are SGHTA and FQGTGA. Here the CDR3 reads CASSQSSGQGTYEQYF. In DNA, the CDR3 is TGTGCCAGCAGCCAATCTTCGGGACAGGGGACCTACGAGCAGTACTTC.

CDR3 region: CAWRLAGGADTQYF. CDR3 bases: TGTGCCTGGAGGTTAGCGGGAGGGGCAGATACGCAGTATTTT. This sequence joins TRBV30 and TRBJ2-3, with 11 bases fitting TRBD2. There are 14 residues in the CDR3. V dropped 3 bases and J dropped 4; count of bases not matched to a gene: 3. Per the germline V gene, CDR1 is GTSNPN and CDR2 is SVGIG (reference sequence).

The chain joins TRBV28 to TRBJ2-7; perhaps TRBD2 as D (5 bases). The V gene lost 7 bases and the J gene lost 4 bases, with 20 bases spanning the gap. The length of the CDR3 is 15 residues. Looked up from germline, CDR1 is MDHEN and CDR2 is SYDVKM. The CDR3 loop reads CASIGDGVTGYEQYF. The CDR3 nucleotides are TGTGCCAGCATCGGGGATGGGGTTACTGGGTACGAGCAGTACTTC.

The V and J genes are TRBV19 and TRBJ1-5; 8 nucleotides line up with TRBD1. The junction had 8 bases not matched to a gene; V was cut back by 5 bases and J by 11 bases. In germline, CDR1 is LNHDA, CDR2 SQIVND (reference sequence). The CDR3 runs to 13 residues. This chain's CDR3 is CASSEGTGASQHF. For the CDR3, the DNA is TGTGCCAGTAGTGAAGGGACAGGTGCCTCCCAGCATTTT.

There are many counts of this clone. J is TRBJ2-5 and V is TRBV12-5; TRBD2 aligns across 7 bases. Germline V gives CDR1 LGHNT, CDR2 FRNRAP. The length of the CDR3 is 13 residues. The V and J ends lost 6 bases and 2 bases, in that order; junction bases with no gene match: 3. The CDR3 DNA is TGTGCTAGTGGAAGCGGGGAGCAAGAGACCCAGTACTTC. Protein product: CASGSGEQETQYF.

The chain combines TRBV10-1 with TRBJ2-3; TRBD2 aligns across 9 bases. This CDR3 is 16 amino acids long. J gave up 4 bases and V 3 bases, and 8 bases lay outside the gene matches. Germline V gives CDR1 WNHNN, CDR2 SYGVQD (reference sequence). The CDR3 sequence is CASSDYEAGGADTQYF. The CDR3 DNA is TGCGCCAGCAGTGACTACGAAGCGGGGGGCGCAGATACGCAGTATTTT.

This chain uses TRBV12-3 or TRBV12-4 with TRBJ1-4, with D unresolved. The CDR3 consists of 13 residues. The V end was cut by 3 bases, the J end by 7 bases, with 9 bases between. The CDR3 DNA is TGTGCCAGCAGTTTCCAGGCACGTGAAAAACTGTTTTTT. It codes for CASSFQAREKLFF.

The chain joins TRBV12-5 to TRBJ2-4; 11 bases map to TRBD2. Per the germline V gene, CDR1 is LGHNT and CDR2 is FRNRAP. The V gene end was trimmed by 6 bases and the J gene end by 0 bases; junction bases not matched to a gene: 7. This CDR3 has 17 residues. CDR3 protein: CASGGTSGQLAKNIQYF. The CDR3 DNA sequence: TGTGCTAGTGGGGGGACTAGCGGCCAATTAGCCAAAAACATTCAGTACTTC.

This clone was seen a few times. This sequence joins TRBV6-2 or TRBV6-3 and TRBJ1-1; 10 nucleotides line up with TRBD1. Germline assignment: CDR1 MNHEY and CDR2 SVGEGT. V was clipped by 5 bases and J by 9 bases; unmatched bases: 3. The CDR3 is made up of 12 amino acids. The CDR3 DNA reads TGTGCCAGCAGTGACAGGGGGCGCCAAGCTTTCTTT. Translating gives CASSDRGRQAFF.